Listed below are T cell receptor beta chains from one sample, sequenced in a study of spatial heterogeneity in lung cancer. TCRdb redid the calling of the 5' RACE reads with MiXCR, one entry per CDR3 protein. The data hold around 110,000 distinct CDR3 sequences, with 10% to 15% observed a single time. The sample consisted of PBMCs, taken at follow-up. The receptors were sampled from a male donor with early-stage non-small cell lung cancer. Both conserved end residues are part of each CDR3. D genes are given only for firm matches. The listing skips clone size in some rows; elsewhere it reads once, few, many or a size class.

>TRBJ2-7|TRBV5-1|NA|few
CASSSGRYEQYF
TGCGCCAGCAGCTCCGGGCGCTACGAGCAGTACTTC
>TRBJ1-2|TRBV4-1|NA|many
CASSQPTGSTYGYTF
TGCGCCAGCAGCCAACCCACAGGGTCCACCTATGGCTACACCTTC
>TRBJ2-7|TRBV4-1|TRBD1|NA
CASSQGQASSYEQYF
TGCGCCAGCAGCCAGGGACAGGCCAGCTCCTACGAGCAGTACTTC
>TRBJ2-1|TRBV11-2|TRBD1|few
CASSRSQGSYNEQFF
TGTGCCAGCAGCCGCTCACAGGGGTCCTACAATGAGCAGTTCTTC
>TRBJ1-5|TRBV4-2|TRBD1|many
CASSQDKDRVLQPQHF
TGTGCCAGCAGCCAAGATAAGGACAGGGTACTTCAGCCCCAGCATTTT
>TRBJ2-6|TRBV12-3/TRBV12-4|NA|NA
CASSLGTFSGANVLTF
TGTGCCAGCAGTCTCGGGACTTTCTCTGGGGCCAACGTCCTGACTTTC
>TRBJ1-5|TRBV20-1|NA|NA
CSAPEGSGVNQPQHF
TGCAGTGCTCCGGAGGGGTCTGGGGTAAATCAGCCCCAGCATTTT
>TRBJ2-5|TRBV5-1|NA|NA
CASSLSGRFQETQYF
TGCGCCAGCTCCCTCTCGGGACGGTTCCAAGAGACCCAGTACTTC
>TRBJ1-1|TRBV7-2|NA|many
CASSPPRVGGTEAFF
TGTGCCAGCAGCCCCCCCAGGGTCGGAGGCACTGAAGCTTTCTTT
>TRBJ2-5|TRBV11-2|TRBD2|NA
CASRVPGLATETQYF
TGTGCCAGCAGGGTACCGGGACTAGCGACAGAGACCCAGTACTTC
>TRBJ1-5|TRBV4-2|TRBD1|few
CASSQAGTGGGEPQHF
TGTGCCAGCAGCCAAGCCGGGACAGGCGGGGGGGAGCCCCAGCATTTT
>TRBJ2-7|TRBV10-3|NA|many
CAISESGSSYEQYF
TGTGCCATCAGTGAGTCAGGCAGCTCCTACGAGCAGTACTTC
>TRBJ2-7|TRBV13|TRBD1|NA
CASSSETGATFSYEQYF
TGTGCCAGCAGCTCCGAAACAGGGGCCACCTTCTCCTACGAGCAGTACTTC
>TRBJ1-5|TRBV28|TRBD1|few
CASSLFLTGVGNQPQHF
TGTGCCAGCAGTTTATTCTTGACAGGGGTAGGGAATCAGCCCCAGCATTTT
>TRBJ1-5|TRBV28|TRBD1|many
CASTRGQVNQPQHF
TGTGCCAGCACCCGTGGACAGGTCAATCAGCCCCAGCATTTT
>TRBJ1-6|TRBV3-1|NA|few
CASSQPGLISYNSPLHF
TGTGCCAGCAGCCAACCCGGACTGATCTCCTATAATTCACCCCTCCACTTT
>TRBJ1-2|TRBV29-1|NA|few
CSVEVRGIYGYTF
TGCAGCGTTGAAGTTCGGGGGATCTATGGCTACACCTTC
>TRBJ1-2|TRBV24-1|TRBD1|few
CATGRTGDDGYTF
TGTGCCACCGGCAGGACAGGGGATGACGGCTACACCTTC
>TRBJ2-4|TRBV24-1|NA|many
CATSDFGENIQYF
TGTGCCACCAGTGATTTTGGGGAAAACATTCAGTACTTC
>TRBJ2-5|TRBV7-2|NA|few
CASSFGTQETQYF
TGTGCCAGCAGCTTCGGGACACAAGAGACCCAGTACTTC
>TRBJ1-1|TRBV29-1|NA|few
CSVEGRTEAFF
TGCAGCGTCGAGGGGCGCACTGAAGCTTTCTTT
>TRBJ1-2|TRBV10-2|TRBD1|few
CASSERGQRNYGYTF
TGCGCCAGCAGTGAAAGGGGACAGAGAAACTATGGCTACACCTTC
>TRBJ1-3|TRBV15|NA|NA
CATSRDLGAGNTIYF
TGTGCCACCAGCAGAGATCTGGGGGCTGGAAACACCATATATTTT
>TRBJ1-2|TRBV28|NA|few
CASSLRQGRYGYTF
TGTGCCAGCAGTTTGAGGCAGGGAAGGTATGGCTACACCTTC
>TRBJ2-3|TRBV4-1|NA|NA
CASSLSPTGTDTQYF
TGCGCCAGCAGCTTAAGCCCCACTGGCACAGATACGCAGTATTTT
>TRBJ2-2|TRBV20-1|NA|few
CSARTPDFNTGELFF
TGCAGTGCTAGGACGCCCGACTTCAACACCGGGGAGCTGTTTTTT
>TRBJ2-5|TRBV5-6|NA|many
CASSLDPGKTQYF
TGTGCCAGCAGCTTGGATCCAGGGAAGACCCAGTACTTC
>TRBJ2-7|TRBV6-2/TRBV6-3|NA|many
CASSSPAGLYEQYF
TGTGCCAGCAGCTCCCCCGCGGGACTCTACGAGCAGTACTTC
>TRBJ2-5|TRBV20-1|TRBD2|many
CSASSGGALQETQYF
TGCAGTGCTAGTAGCGGGGGGGCCTTACAAGAGACCCAGTACTTC
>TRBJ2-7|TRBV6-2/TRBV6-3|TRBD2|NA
CASSTGGSYEQYF
TGTGCCAGCAGTACGGGAGGCTCCTACGAGCAGTACTTC
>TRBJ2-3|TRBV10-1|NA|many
CASSSLGTDTQYF
TGCGCCAGTTCTAGCCTCGGCACAGATACGCAGTATTTT
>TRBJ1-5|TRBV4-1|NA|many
CASSPTPSQNQPQHF
TGCGCCAGCAGCCCGACACCATCCCAGAATCAGCCCCAGCATTTT
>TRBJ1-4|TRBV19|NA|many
CASSQGLGAEKLFF
TGTGCCAGTAGTCAGGGACTGGGCGCAGAAAAACTGTTTTTT
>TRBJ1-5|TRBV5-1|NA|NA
CASSLWGQPQHF
TGCGCCAGCAGCTTGTGGGGTCAGCCCCAGCATTTT
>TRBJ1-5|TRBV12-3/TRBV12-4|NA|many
CASSLDRASNQPQHF
TGTGCCAGCAGTTTAGACAGGGCGAGCAATCAGCCCCAGCATTTT
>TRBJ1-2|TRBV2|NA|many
CASRESYGYTF
TGTGCCAGCAGGGAGAGCTATGGCTACACCTTC
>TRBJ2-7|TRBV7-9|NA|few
CASRGLGYEQYF
TGTGCCAGCAGAGGACTGGGCTACGAGCAGTACTTC
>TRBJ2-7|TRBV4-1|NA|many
CASSHRRSDEQYF
TGCGCCAGCAGCCATAGAAGAAGCGACGAGCAGTACTTC
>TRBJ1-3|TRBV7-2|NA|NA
CASSNRGLGNTIYF
TGTGCCAGCAGCAACAGAGGCCTAGGGAACACCATATATTTT
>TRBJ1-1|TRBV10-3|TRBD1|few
CAIRRQGMNTEAFF
TGTGCCATCAGAAGACAGGGGATGAACACTGAAGCTTTCTTT
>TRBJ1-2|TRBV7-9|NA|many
CATIGWGASSGYTF
TGTGCCACCATAGGCTGGGGGGCGTCTTCTGGCTACACCTTC
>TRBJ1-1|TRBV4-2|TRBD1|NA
CASSQDQTTGGMNTEAFF
TGTGCCAGCAGCCAAGACCAAACGACAGGGGGAATGAACACTGAAGCTTTCTTT
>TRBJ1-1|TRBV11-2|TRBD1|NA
CASTPGQQNTEAFF
TGTGCCAGCACCCCGGGACAGCAGAACACTGAAGCTTTCTTT
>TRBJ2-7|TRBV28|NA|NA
CASSRDFPYEQYF
TGTGCCAGCAGTCGGGACTTTCCCTACGAGCAGTACTTC
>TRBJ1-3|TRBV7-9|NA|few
CASSLDRLSSGNTIYF
TGTGCCAGCAGCTTAGATCGCCTTAGCTCTGGAAACACCATATATTTT
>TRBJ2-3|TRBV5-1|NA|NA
CASSLTADTQYF
TGCGCCAGCAGCTTGACGGCTGATACGCAGTATTTT
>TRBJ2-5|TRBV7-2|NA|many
CASSLGVLVVQETQYF
TGTGCCAGCAGCTTAGGAGTACTAGTGGTCCAAGAGACCCAGTACTTC
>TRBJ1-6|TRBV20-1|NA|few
CSARDYRDSPLHF
TGCAGTGCTAGAGATTATCGGGATTCACCCCTCCACTTT
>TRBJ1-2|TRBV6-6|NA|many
CASSYSGGGDYGYTF
TGTGCCAGCAGTTACTCTGGTGGGGGTGACTATGGCTACACCTTC
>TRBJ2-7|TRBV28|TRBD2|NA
CGSRLSLRLAGDEQYF
TGTGGCAGCAGACTCTCCCTCAGACTAGCGGGGGACGAGCAGTACTTC
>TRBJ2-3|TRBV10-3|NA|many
CAIRTTGPQYF
TGTGCCATCAGGACGACAGGCCCGCAGTATTTT
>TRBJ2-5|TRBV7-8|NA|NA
CASSLLLDLETQYF
TGTGCCAGCAGCTTATTACTAGACTTGGAGACCCAGTACTTC
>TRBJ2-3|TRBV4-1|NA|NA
CASSRSVIDTQYF
TGCGCCAGCAGCCGTAGTGTGATAGATACGCAGTATTTT
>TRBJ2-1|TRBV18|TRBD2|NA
CASSLRLAGDDLASYNEQFF
TGTGCCAGCTCACTTCGACTAGCGGGCGACGATCTTGCCTCCTACAATGAGCAGTTCTTC
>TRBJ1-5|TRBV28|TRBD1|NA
CASTGAGGYNQPQHF
TGTGCCAGCACGGGGGCAGGGGGTTATAATCAGCCCCAGCATTTT